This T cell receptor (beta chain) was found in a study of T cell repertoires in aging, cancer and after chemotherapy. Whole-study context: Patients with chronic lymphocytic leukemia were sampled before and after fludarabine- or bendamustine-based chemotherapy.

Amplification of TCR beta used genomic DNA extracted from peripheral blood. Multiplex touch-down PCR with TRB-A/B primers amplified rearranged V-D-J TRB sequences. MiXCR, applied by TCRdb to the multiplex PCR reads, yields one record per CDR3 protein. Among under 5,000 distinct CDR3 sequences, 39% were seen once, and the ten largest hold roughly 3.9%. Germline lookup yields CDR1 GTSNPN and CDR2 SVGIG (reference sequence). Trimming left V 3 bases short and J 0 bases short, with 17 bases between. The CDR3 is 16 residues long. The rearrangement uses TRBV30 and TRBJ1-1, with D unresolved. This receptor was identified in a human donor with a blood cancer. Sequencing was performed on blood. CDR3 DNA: TGTGCCTGGAGACCCGGGTTGGGCACGATGAACACTGAAGCTTTCTTT. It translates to CAWRPGLGTMNTEAFF.